These 10 T cell receptor beta chains originate from one sample sequenced in a study of OX40 agonist ivuxolimab in advanced cancers. Using immunoSEQ multiplex PCR, the repertoire was profiled, and TCRdb retains in-frame clones only, with some absent. This table holds tens of thousands of clones, approximately 90% found once. Specimen: CD4+ or CD8+ T cells sorted from blood, collected in a trial of the OX40 agonist ivuxolimab. Source of these receptors: an adult with an advanced solid tumor such as melanoma, head and neck, liver or kidney cancer.

This CDR3 reads CASTGLAGATGELFF. CDR3 in DNA: TGTGCCAGTACCGGGCTAGCGGGAGCTACCGGGGAGCTGTTTTTT. The chain employs TRBV19 and TRBJ2-2, with 10 bases aligning to TRBD2. After removal of 7 bases from V and 5 bases from J, the junction contained 7 bases not matched to a gene. Germline V gene sequence: CDR1 LNHDA, CDR2 SQIVND (reference sequence). This CDR3 region has 15 residues. The full variable domain, rest sourced from reference TRBV19 and TRBJ2-2, is DGGITQSPKYLFRKEGQNVTLSCEQNLNHDAMYWYRQDPGQGLRLIYYSQIVNDFQKGDIAEGYSVSREKKESFPLTVTSAQKNPTAFYLCASTGLAGATGELFFGEGSRLTVL.

The count of this clone is one. The J gene is TRBJ2-7, the V gene TRBV4-1; TRBD2 aligns across 9 bases. After removal of 0 bases from V and 0 bases from J, the junction contained 3 bases not matched to a gene. The germline CDR1 and CDR2 sequences are MGHRA and YSYEKL. The CDR3 is 16 amino acids. CDR3 residues: CASSQDSGGSSYEQYF. Written as DNA, the CDR3 is TGCGCCAGCAGCCAAGATAGCGGGGGAAGCTCCTACGAGCAGTACTTC.

The chain joins TRBV18 to TRBJ1-4, with no clear D. From germline, CDR1 is KGHSH and CDR2 LQKENI. Trimming took off 5 bases at V and 7 bases at J, with 20 bases between the two ends. The CDR3 runs to 16 residues. The CDR3 region is CASSTSLRHTAEKLFF. The CDR3 DNA follows: TGTGCCAGCTCAACCTCTTTGAGACATACCGCTGAAAAACTGTTTTTT.

This chain joins TRBV2 and TRBJ1-2, with 11 bases identical to TRBD1. This CDR3 has 15 amino acids. The V gene's germline CDR1 is SNHLY and CDR2 FYNNEI. V lost 6 bases and J lost 0; bases outside the gene matches: 3. The CDR3 loop is CASRDRGRSNYGYTF. Written as DNA, the CDR3 is TGTGCCAGCAGGGACAGGGGGCGATCTAACTATGGCTACACCTTC.

The chain employs TRBV19 and TRBJ2-7; D not resolved. Trimming pared 6 bases from V and 3 bases from J, leaving 12 bases between. CDR1 and CDR2 from the germline V gene are LNHDA and SQIVND (reference sequence). The CDR3 runs to 13 residues. CDR3 nucleotide sequence: TGTGCCAGTAGCACGGACCGATACTACGAGCAGTACTTC. Its protein is CASSTDRYYEQYF.

This clone was counted once. The chain employs TRBV5-1 and TRBJ1-6, with 9 bases aligning to TRBD1. V trimming: 4 bases; J trimming: 10 bases; junction bases outside the gene matches: 9. CDR1 and CDR2 (germline): SGHRS, YFSETQ. This CDR3 is built from 15 residues. The CDR3 here is CASSTSPGQGSPLHF. The CDR3 nucleotides read TGCGCCAGCAGCACCTCCCCGGGACAGGGCTCACCCCTCCACTTT.

The chain recombines TRBV7-2 with TRBJ2-2, with a tentative D call TRBD2 (6 bases). This CDR3 has 14 amino acids. CDR1 SGHTA and CDR2 FQGNSA come from the germline V gene. The ends were cut back, 8 bases at V and 7 bases at J, with 17 bases in the middle. The CDR3 protein is CASHPGGPVGELFF. The DNA of the CDR3 is TGTGCCAGCCACCCTGGAGGGCCGGTCGGGGAGCTGTTTTTT.

The chain joins TRBV28 to TRBJ2-2; the match to TRBD2 covers 7 bases. The germline CDR1 and CDR2 sequences are MDHEN and SYDVKM. J gave up 7 bases and V 2 bases, and 4 bases lay outside the gene matches. The CDR3 sequence is 14 residues long. The CDR3: CASSLAGAVGELFF. CDR3 sequence (DNA): TGTGCCAGCAGTTTAGCGGGAGCCGTCGGGGAGCTGTTTTTT.

CDR3 in DNA: TGTGCCAGCAGGCGTACAGGGGGATTAGAGACCCAGTACTTC. Its translation: CASRRTGGLETQYF. The V gene is TRBV6-5, the J gene TRBJ2-5; 8 nucleotides line up with TRBD1. Looked up from germline, CDR1 is MNHEY and CDR2 is SVGAGI. The CDR3 has 14 residues. The trim removed 6 bases at V and 4 bases at J, leaving 7 bases unmatched.

Worth noting for this clone: Because it lacks the conserved phenylalanine or tryptophan at the end, this CDR3 is likely a read error. The chain carries TRBV30 and TRBJ1-6, with 8 bases aligning to TRBD1. This CDR3 region has 14 residues. The V gene's germline CDR1 is GTSNPN and CDR2 SVGIG (reference sequence). After removal of 3 bases from V and 5 bases from J, the junction contained 3 bases not matched to a gene. CDR3: CAWRPGQDNSPLHL. Here the CDR3 DNA reads TGTGCCTGGAGGCCGGGACAGGATAATTCACCCCTCCACCTT.